A selection of T cell receptor beta chains follows, all from one sample in a study of blood T cell repertoires in COVID-19. The method was immunoSEQ multiplex PCR; TCRdb's version includes in-frame clones alone and lacks a portion of them. In the table there are 85,000 to 130,000 clones, 60% to 80% of which are singletons. The source material was peripheral blood. These receptors all come from a human donor with acute or convalescent COVID-19. The donor label of this sample is uncertain. Each CDR3 is given with its conserved first and last residue. The order of the fields is D gene, V gene, J gene, CDR3 protein, CDR3 DNA. The D gene is left open where the match is weak.

>-|TRBV7-9|TRBJ1-1
CASSPGQNTEAFF
TGTGCCAGCAGCCCGGGACAGAACACTGAAGCTTTCTTT
>TRBD1|TRBV10-3|TRBJ1-6
CAIGTGGSYNSPLHF
TGTGCCATTGGGACAGGGGGGAGTTATAATTCACCCCTCCACTTT
>-|TRBV3-1/TRBV3-2|TRBJ1-2
CASSRRGGAGGAHYGYTF
TGTGCCAGCAGCCGAAGAGGTGGGGCTGGGGGGGCGCACTATGGCTACACCTTC
>TRBD1|TRBV18|TRBJ1-5
CASSPGTGQPQHF
TGTGCCAGCTCACCAGGGACAGGTCAGCCCCAGCATTTT
>-|TRBV30|TRBJ1-6
CAWSGGRGGNSPLHF
TGTGCCTGGAGTGGAGGGCGGGGGGGCAATTCACCCCTCCACTTT
>-|TRBV5-1|TRBJ2-3
CASSLASLGADTQYF
TGCGCCAGCAGCTTGGCGAGTTTAGGGGCAGATACGCAGTATTTT
>-|TRBV6-5|TRBJ1-3
CASSYSSLRTGNTIYF
TGTGCCAGCAGTTACTCAAGCTTGAGGACTGGAAACACCATATATTTT
>TRBD1|TRBV18|TRBJ1-1
CASSGDRNTEAFF
TGTGCCAGCTCAGGGGACAGGAACACTGAAGCTTTCTTT
>TRBD1|TRBV5-1|TRBJ1-1
CASTNTGATTEAFF
TGCGCCAGCACCAACACAGGGGCGACCACTGAAGCTTTCTTT
>-|TRBV7-6|TRBJ2-2
CASSLFRAGELFF
TGTGCCAGCAGCCTCTTTCGGGCCGGGGAGCTGTTTTTT
>-|TRBV6-1|TRBJ2-7
CASSEAGRLSEQYF
TGTGCCAGCAGTGAAGCGGGGCGGCTTTCGGAGCAGTACTTC
>TRBD1|TRBV27|TRBJ1-2
CASSLSPTGGDYGYTF
TGTGCCAGCAGTTTATCTCCGACAGGGGGGGACTATGGCTACACCTTC